What follows describes a single TCR beta chain. This sample stems from a study of blood T cell repertoires in COVID-19. Background on the study: Collection of acute and convalescent COVID-19 samples took place in the United States, Italy and Spain. PBMCs, B-cell-depleted T cells, or T cells provided the cDNA or gDNA that made up the material.

V shed 6 bases and J 5 bases; nucleotides not matched to a gene: 14. The CDR3 totals 17 residues. CDR1 is MNHEY, CDR2 SVGEGT, per germline. Per the original methods: Estimates of nucleated cell counts were drawn from the amplification of reference gene primers. The repertoire was sequenced with immunoSEQ multiplex PCR; TCRdb's copy has only in-frame clones and lacks some. The DNA gave D and trimming, while V, J and clone size come from that table. The sample gives over 200,000 clones, around 80% of which show up once; about 2.1% is in the top ten. Material for sequencing was peripheral blood. The chain uses TRBV6-2 or TRBV6-3 and TRBJ2-5; 11 positions match TRBD1. The receptor was derived from a man between 35 and 55 years old who had recovered from COVID-19. The CDR3 protein is CASSLGFRTGGQETQYF. DNA of the CDR3: TGTGCCAGCAGCCTCGGCTTTAGGACAGGGGGCCAGGAGACCCAGTACTTC.